Listed below are T cell receptor beta chains from one sample, sequenced in a study of patients and donors after allogeneic stem cell transplantation. Via MiXCR, TCRdb re-called the RT-PCR reads, giving one row per CDR3 protein. The table has about a million distinct CDR3 sequences, roughly 17% seen once. Sequencing was done on a sample of blood, either unsorted or a sorted T cell fraction (not recorded which). These receptor sequences come from a human donor who was either an allogeneic HSCT recipient or a stem cell or donor lymphocyte infusion donor (not recorded which). It is not recorded whose cells these are; they may come from a transplant donor. Both conserved end residues are part of each CDR3. D genes are given only for firm matches.

J,V,D,CDR3
TRBJ2-3,TRBV7-8,.,CASSSRPRSSTDTQYF
TRBJ1-3,TRBV7-2,.,CASSSGQSIGNTIYF
TRBJ1-1,TRBV20-1,TRBD1,CSASQGTGWNTEAFF
TRBJ1-1,TRBV7-9,.,CASSNYRMGVGTEAFF
TRBJ2-2,TRBV3-1,TRBD1,CASSPNRDRGKAGELFF
TRBJ2-3,TRBV21-1,.,CASSKGGTGPGDTQYF
TRBJ2-1,TRBV12-5,TRBD2,CASGRITSGSYNEQFF
TRBJ1-3,TRBV5-1,.,CASSYNRVAGGNTIYF
TRBJ2-3,TRBV4-1,TRBD2,CASSQGGLATDTQYF
TRBJ1-5,TRBV20-1,.,CSARDPKGSNQPQHF
TRBJ1-4,TRBV5-5,.,CASSYGQTTNEKLFF
TRBJ2-2,TRBV5-1,TRBD2,CASSSPSGRNTGELFF
TRBJ1-1,TRBV4-2,.,CASSQDPLSTAEAFF
TRBJ2-2,TRBV11-2,.,CASSLVSRRDTGELFF
TRBJ2-7,TRBV30,TRBD1,CAWSVPGQGTYEQYF
TRBJ2-2,TRBV29-1,TRBD1,CSVPGTVNTGELFF
TRBJ2-7,TRBV5-1,.,CASSLTGQGEYEQYF
TRBJ2-7,TRBV29-1,TRBD2,CSVEASGVSYEQYF
TRBJ1-5,TRBV25-1,.,CASSDGQGTQPQHF
TRBJ2-6,TRBV24-1,TRBD1,CATSDADRPDSGANVLTF
TRBJ1-5,TRBV2,.,CASRGVSGNQPQHF
TRBJ1-1,TRBV11-3,TRBD1,CASSLGSGQGATEAFF
TRBJ1-1,TRBV4-1,.,CASRVLDSSNTEAFF
TRBJ2-7,TRBV3-1,TRBD2,CASSQGPSGSYEQYF
TRBJ2-7,TRBV9,TRBD1,CASSANRGHTYEQYF
TRBJ2-3,TRBV5-1,.,CASSLEGSGVSTDTQYF
TRBJ2-4,TRBV18,.,CASSPPGRYIQYF
TRBJ2-1,TRBV9,TRBD2,CASSVGASGRGSYNEQFF
TRBJ2-7,TRBV18,TRBD1,CASSPPGQVGKKEQYF
TRBJ2-1,TRBV15,TRBD2,CATSRRVAGEGEQFF
TRBJ1-2,TRBV6-2/TRBV6-3,.,CASTPDAYGSTF
TRBJ2-2,TRBV6-1,TRBD1,CASSTGGMNTGELFF
TRBJ2-1,TRBV20-1,TRBD1,CSAHTTGGTYNEQFF
TRBJ2-1,TRBV2,TRBD2,CASSGLAGARNEQFF
TRBJ2-1,TRBV7-9,TRBD2,CASSTPGLGYNEQFF
TRBJ1-5,TRBV4-3,.,CASSQPTGGFQFDQPQHF
TRBJ2-3,TRBV21-1,.,CASSKVRDRHTDTQYF
TRBJ1-2,TRBV4-3,.,CASSQEMAGTHYGYTF
TRBJ1-1,TRBV29-1,.,CSVDIGGTKAFF
TRBJ2-5,TRBV6-1,TRBD2,CASSFGLAGEETQYF
TRBJ1-4,TRBV6-5,.,CASSYRYTEKLFF
TRBJ2-5,TRBV12-3/TRBV12-4,.,CASRKQGWQETQYF
TRBJ2-6,TRBV12-3/TRBV12-4,.,CASTPGRANVLTF
TRBJ2-5,TRBV4-3,TRBD2,CASSQDRSSGGLSQYF